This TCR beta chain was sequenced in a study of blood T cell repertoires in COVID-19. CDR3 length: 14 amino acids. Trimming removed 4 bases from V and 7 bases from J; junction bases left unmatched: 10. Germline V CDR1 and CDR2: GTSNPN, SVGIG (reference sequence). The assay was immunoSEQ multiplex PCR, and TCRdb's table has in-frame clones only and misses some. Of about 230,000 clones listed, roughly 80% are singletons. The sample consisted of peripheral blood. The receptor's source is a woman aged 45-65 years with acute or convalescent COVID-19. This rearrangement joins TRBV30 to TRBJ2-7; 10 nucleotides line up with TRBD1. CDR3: CAWTRPGQGLEQYF. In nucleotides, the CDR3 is TGTGCCTGGACCCGACCGGGACAGGGGTTAGAGCAGTACTTC.